One sample yielded the 18 T cell receptor beta chains listed below, sequenced in a study of blood T cell repertoires in COVID-19. Profiled with immunoSEQ multiplex PCR; TCRdb holds only in-frame clones, not every one. Counted here are 130,000 to 150,000 clones, 88% occurring once; the ten biggest clones make up approximately 1.8%. Material for sequencing was peripheral blood. The receptors shown here come from a man between 65 and 85 years old with acute or convalescent COVID-19.

The V gene is TRBV7-3, the J gene TRBJ2-5, with 8 bases matching TRBD1. Trimming at V came to 5 bases and at J to 4 bases, leaving 15 bases not matched to a gene. The CDR3 is 17 residues long. The V gene's germline CDR1 is SGHTA and CDR2 FQGTGA. The chain's CDR3 is CASSRQGNLKLRETQYF. For the CDR3, the DNA is TGTGCCAGCAGCCGACAGGGGAACCTCAAATTAAGAGAGACCCAGTACTTC.

The V and J genes are TRBV19 and TRBJ2-1, with 12 bases that match TRBD2. V gave up 4 bases and J gave up 2 bases; unmatched junction bases: 15. Germline V lookup: CDR1 LNHDA, CDR2 SQIVND (reference sequence). This CDR3 comprises 20 residues. The CDR3 bases are TGTGCCAGTAGTAAACGATCCGGGACTAGCGGGCCTCTTACCTACAATGAGCAGTTCTTC. Translated: CASSKRSGTSGPLTYNEQFF.

The chain employs TRBV21-1 and TRBJ2-5; the table calls TRBD2, which could not be checked here. TRBV21-1 is a recognized pseudogene. The CDR3 totals 14 residues. The CDR3 sequence is CASSKELAGETQYF. CDR3 DNA sequence: TGTGCCAGCAGCAAAGAGCTAGCGGGAGAGACCCAGTACTTC.

The J gene is TRBJ2-1, the V gene TRBV7-2; D gene unclear. The CDR3 sequence is 17 residues long. The V end was cut by 5 bases, the J end by 0 bases, with 17 bases between. CDR1 and CDR2 from the germline V gene are SGHTA and FQGNSA. The CDR3 reads CASSPALRLSSYNEQFF. The DNA for the CDR3 is TGTGCCAGCAGCCCCGCACTACGCTTAAGCTCCTACAATGAGCAGTTCTTC.

The V gene is TRBV27, the J gene TRBJ2-1, with a tentative D call TRBD2 (5 bases). V was clipped by 5 bases and J by 4 bases, with 12 bases between them. This CDR3 region has 14 residues. Germline CDR1 and CDR2: MNHEY and SMNVEV (reference sequence). As DNA, the CDR3 is TGTGCCAGCAGTACCGGGGTCCTATACAATGAGCAGTTCTTC. Translating it yields CASSTGVLYNEQFF.

V gene TRBV19 combines with J gene TRBJ1-2; 9 positions agree with TRBD1. The J segment lost 8 bases and the V segment lost 5 bases, leaving 6 bases of the junction unmatched. Germline V gene sequence: CDR1 LNHDA, CDR2 SQIVND (reference sequence). The CDR3 length is 13 residues. Here the CDR3 DNA reads TGTGCCAGTAGTCCCGGGACAGGGTACGGCTACACCTTC. Protein: CASSPGTGYGYTF.

The rearrangement links TRBV14 to TRBJ2-4; 7 bases match TRBD2. This CDR3 has 15 residues. Germline V lookup: CDR1 SGHDN, CDR2 FVKESK. V shed 4 bases and J 9 bases; nucleotides not matched to a gene: 12. This chain's CDR3 is CASSPNVGREFIQYF. For the CDR3, the DNA is TGTGCCAGCAGCCCCAACGTGGGGCGGGAGTTCATTCAGTACTTC.

The V call is TRBV11-2, the J call TRBJ2-1; the match to TRBD2 covers 7 bases. The V gene end was trimmed by 8 bases and the J gene end by 4 bases; junction bases not matched to a gene: 11. The V gene's germline CDR1 is SGHAT and CDR2 FQNNGV. CDR3 length equals 15 residues. In DNA form, the CDR3 reads TGTGCCAGCTCCTTAGGGGCGGGAGTTTACAATGAGCAGTTCTTC. Amino acids: CASSLGAGVYNEQFF.

The DNA for the CDR3 is TGTGCCAGCAGGTCGGGACAGGTTAATGAAAAACTGTTTTTT. Its protein is CASRSGQVNEKLFF. The genes are TRBV6-5 and TRBJ1-4, with 8 bases matching TRBD1. Germline V gene sequence: CDR1 MNHEY, CDR2 SVGAGI. The J segment lost 4 bases and the V segment lost 6 bases, leaving 4 bases of the junction unmatched. This CDR3 is 14 amino acids long.

This clone was detected once. This chain links TRBV3-1 (or the pseudogene TRBV3-2) with TRBJ1-2, with TRBD1 matching 9 bases. This CDR3 comprises 14 residues. The germline CDR1 and CDR2 sequences are LGHDT and YNNKEL (reference sequence). Unmatched junction bases numbered 7, after V lost 5 bases and J lost 6 bases. The CDR3 DNA reads as TGTGCCAGCAGCAATGCTTGGACAGGGGATGGCTACACCTTC. The encoded protein is CASSNAWTGDGYTF.

The chain joins TRBV5-1 to TRBJ1-2; D possibly corresponds to TRBD1 (6 bases). Between the trimmed V and J ends, which lost 0 bases and 8 bases, there was a span of 8 bases. Germline assignment: CDR1 SGHRS and CDR2 YFSETQ. CDR3 length: 12 amino acids. CDR3 in DNA: TGCGCCAGCAGCTTGGACCAGGGGGGCTACACCTTC. Translating it yields CASSLDQGGYTF.

About this clone itself: Other DNA variants within this sample encode the same CDR3. The gene calls are TRBV6-5 and TRBJ1-2, with no clear D. This CDR3 is 11 amino acids long. The germline CDR1 and CDR2 sequences are MNHEY and SVGAGI. Trimming removed 6 bases from V and 2 bases from J, with 4 bases in between. CDR3 DNA sequence: TGTGCCAGCAGACAGAACTATGGCTACACCTTC. Translated, it gives CASRQNYGYTF.

The gene calls are TRBV7-8 and TRBJ1-6; 7 bases map to TRBD1. Germline V gene lookup returns CDR1 SGHVS and CDR2 FQNEAQ. The CDR3 contains 16 residues. The junction had 13 bases not matched to a gene; V was cut back by 5 bases and J by 9 bases. CDR3 residues: CASSQYSTGRSSPLHF. In nucleotides, the CDR3 is TGTGCCAGCAGCCAATACTCGACAGGGCGCAGTTCACCCCTCCACTTT.

The chain recombines TRBV11-2 with TRBJ2-1, with unresolved D. CDR1 and CDR2 (germline): SGHAT, FQNNGV. The germline V and J ends were trimmed by 1 base and 4 bases, with 17 bases remaining between them. CDR3 size: 17 residues. The CDR3 is CASSLVPANSPYNEQFF. The CDR3 nucleotides are TGTGCCAGCAGCTTAGTCCCCGCTAACTCCCCTTACAATGAGCAGTTCTTC.

The chain carries TRBV3-1 (or the pseudogene TRBV3-2) and TRBJ2-2; tentative D call: TRBD2 (6 bases). The germline V gene encodes CDR1 LGHDT and CDR2 YNNKEL (reference sequence). The CDR3 totals 16 residues. V lost 0 bases to trimming and J lost 1 base, with 9 bases between them. CDR3 in amino acids: CASSQETAGNTGELFF. Written as DNA, the CDR3 is TGTGCCAGCAGCCAAGAAACAGCGGGGAACACCGGGGAGCTGTTTTTT.

The J gene is TRBJ1-2, the V gene TRBV6-5; 10 nucleotides match TRBD1. This CDR3 has 14 residues. The trim removed 6 bases at V and 8 bases at J, leaving 9 bases unmatched. Germline V gene data show CDR1 as MNHEY and CDR2 as SVGAGI. The CDR3 sequence is CASSAGTGEVGYTF. CDR3 DNA sequence: TGTGCCAGCAGCGCCGGGACAGGGGAGGTAGGCTACACCTTC.

The chain has TRBV7-6 and TRBJ2-5; TRBD1 aligns across 7 bases. From germline, CDR1 is SGHVS and CDR2 FNYEAQ. The length of the CDR3 is 15 residues. The V segment lost 5 bases and the J segment 5 bases; nucleotides outside the gene matches: 11. The CDR3 sequence: CASSDTGTVWETQYF. CDR3 bases: TGTGCCAGCAGCGACACCGGGACAGTCTGGGAGACCCAGTACTTC.

In DNA, the CDR3 is TGTGCCAGCAGTGAAACGACAGTACCCGCGTCCCTCCACTTT. As protein: CASSETTVPASLHF. The chain is built from TRBV2 and TRBJ1-6; weak D call: TRBD1 (5 bases). Trimming took off 2 bases at V and 14 bases at J, with 16 bases between the two ends. The germline gives CDR1 SNHLY, CDR2 FYNNEI. This CDR3 is built from 14 residues.